This entry concerns a single TCR beta chain. Its specificity is not known. This CDR3 spans 14 amino acids. Germline V gene data show CDR1 as DFQATT and CDR2 as SNEGSKA (reference sequence). Trimming stripped 5 bases from V and 0 bases from J, with 13 bases between. This sample was taken from a study of identical twins. General observations from the study: Diverse VJ usage suggested most zero-insertion clonotypes were not invariant T cells.

TCRdb analysed the 5' RACE reads with MiXCR anew, one entry per CDR3 protein. The data contain 600,000 to 800,000 distinct CDR3 sequences, approximately 22% of them singletons. These records were also assigned to another study, of T cells expressing NK-cell markers.

This sequence originates from a woman under 30 in good health. The specimen was PBMCs. The chain carries TRBV20-1 and TRBJ1-1; D is ambiguous. CDR3 protein: CSAPSRILNTEAFF. Here the CDR3 DNA reads TGCAGTGCTCCAAGCCGAATCCTGAACACTGAAGCTTTCTTT.